The source of this T cell receptor (beta chain) is a study of blood T cell repertoires in COVID-19. Across the study: Samples came from the United States, Italy and Spain, spanning acute and convalescent COVID-19. PBMCs, B-cell-depleted T cells, or T cells were the source of the cDNA or gDNA that made up the material.

This CDR3 region has 16 residues. Trimming cost V 2 bases and J 3 bases; bases outside gene matches: 4. Germline-derived CDR1 and CDR2 are MGHRA and YSYEKL. As processed by the authors: By means of reference gene primer amplification, nucleated cell counts were estimated. Assay used: immunoSEQ multiplex PCR; TCRdb lists only in-frame clones, some missing. D and trimming were read from the DNA, whereas the V and J calls and clone size are those reported in that table. The data show 90,000 to 140,000 clones, roughly 79% seen once. The source is a woman between 65 and 79 years old with acute or convalescent COVID-19. The sample consisted of peripheral blood. J is TRBJ2-3 and V is TRBV4-1; 11 nucleotides align to TRBD2. Here the CDR3 reads CASSQLRTSGTDTQYF. The CDR3 coding sequence is TGCGCCAGCAGCCAACTAAGGACTAGCGGGACAGATACGCAGTATTTT.